Below are 27 T cell receptor beta chains sequenced from a single sample in a study of lymphopenia after photon versus proton radiotherapy. Method: immunoSEQ multiplex PCR; TCRdb's copy keeps in-frame clones and lacks some. The repertoire holds 53,000 or so clones, around 80% seen once, with approximately 31% in the top ten. Sequenced material: peripheral blood, taken from a patient treated with photon-based radiotherapy. These receptors all come from a man in his fifties or sixties with gastric cancer.

The genes are TRBV7-2 and TRBJ2-1; D call uncertain. The CDR3 sequence is 14 residues long. Per the germline V gene, CDR1 is SGHTA and CDR2 is FQGNSA. Trimming stripped 5 bases from V and 8 bases from J, with 16 bases between. CDR3 DNA: TGTGCCAGCAGCAAACTCCCCGACTGGGATGAGCAGTTCTTC. This translates into CASSKLPDWDEQFF.

This sequence joins TRBV29-1 and TRBJ1-2; D not certain. V was clipped by 3 bases and J by 7 bases, with 3 bases between them. CDR3 length: 9 amino acids. The germline V gene has CDR1 SQVTM and CDR2 ANQGSEA. The CDR3 loop is CSVDSGYTF. The CDR3 DNA is TGCAGCGTTGACAGTGGCTACACCTTC. Full variable domain (outside the CDR3, taken from reference TRBV29-1 and TRBJ1-2): SAVISQKPSRDICQRGTSLTIQCQVDSQVTMMFWYRQQPGQSLTLIATANQGSEATYESGFVIDKFPISRPNLTFSTLTVSNMSPEDSSIYLCSVDSGYTFGSGTRLTVV.

As for this clone: Additional DNA sequences in this sample encode the identical CDR3. The gene calls are TRBV12-5 and TRBJ1-2, with unresolved D. The CDR3 totals 14 residues. The germline gives CDR1 LGHNT, CDR2 FRNRAP. V was trimmed by 0 bases and J by 8 bases, leaving 13 bases between them. The CDR3 loop reads CASGLVRGLGGYTF. In nucleotides, the CDR3 is TGTGCTAGTGGTTTGGTCCGAGGGTTGGGAGGCTACACCTTC.

V is TRBV30 and J is TRBJ1-2; D is unclear. The CDR3 sequence is 14 residues long. Trimming shortened V by 0 bases and J by 5 bases, and 13 bases separated the two germline ends. Germline V gene data show CDR1 as GTSNPN and CDR2 as SVGIG (reference sequence). The CDR3 nucleotides read TGTGCCTGGAGTGTGACCGATAGCAAGTATGGCTACACCTTC. This gives the protein CAWSVTDSKYGYTF.

The genes are TRBV5-1 and TRBJ2-2; D unclear. Trimming pared 1 base from V and 0 bases from J, leaving 4 bases between. Germline V CDR1 and CDR2: SGHRS, YFSETQ. The CDR3 totals 14 residues. For the CDR3, the DNA is TGCGCCAGCAGCTTGCGCACGAACACCGGGGAGCTGTTTTTT. This translates into CASSLRTNTGELFF.

This clone was picked up a small number of times. This chain links TRBV6-5 with TRBJ1-4; no clear D. V lost 2 bases, J lost 0 bases, and 4 bases lay in between. This CDR3 spans 14 amino acids. The germline CDR1 and CDR2 sequences are MNHEY and SVGAGI. This chain's CDR3 is CASSYGTTNEKLFF. The CDR3 nucleotides read TGTGCCAGCAGTTACGGGACAACTAATGAAAAACTGTTTTTT.

The rearrangement joins TRBV6-1 to TRBJ2-1; 13 nucleotides agree with TRBD2. CDR1 is MNHNS and CDR2 is SASEGT in the germline V gene. Germline trimming cut 9 bases from V and 7 bases from J; bases unmatched to any gene: 9. The CDR3 consists of 15 residues. The CDR3 nucleotides read TGTGCCAGTTTTCCACTAGCGGGAGGGCTGAATGAGCAGTTCTTC. Its protein is CASFPLAGGLNEQFF.

This clone was recorded once. The rearrangement links TRBV6-6 to TRBJ2-7; D gene unclear. Germline V gene sequence: CDR1 MNHNY, CDR2 SVGAGI (reference sequence). The CDR3 covers 13 residues. V dropped 3 bases and J dropped 0 bases, with 6 bases sitting between them. The CDR3 DNA reads as TGTGCCAGCAGTTATAGTGGCTCCTACGAGCAGTACTTC. It encodes CASSYSGSYEQYF.

The rearrangement links TRBV9 to TRBJ1-4; D gene unclear. Trimming shortened V by 7 bases and J by 6 bases, and 10 bases separated the two germline ends. This CDR3 region has 12 residues. The V gene's germline CDR1 is SGDLS and CDR2 YYNGEE. CDR3 sequence reads: CASGRVDEKLFF. CDR3 coding DNA: TGTGCCAGCGGACGGGTTGATGAAAAACTGTTTTTT. The variable domain in full, completed from reference TRBV9 and TRBJ1-4, reads DSGVTQTPKHLITATGQRVTLRCSPRSGDLSVYWYQQSLDQGLQFLIQYYNGEERAKGNILERFSAQQFPDLHSELNLSSLELGDSALYFCASGRVDEKLFFGSGTQLSVL.

This clone is medium-sized by share. This chain uses TRBV28 with TRBJ2-1, with 8 nucleotides matching TRBD2. This CDR3 is built from 16 residues. V trimming: 2 bases; J trimming: 7 bases; junction bases outside the gene matches: 10. Per the germline V gene, CDR1 is MDHEN and CDR2 is SYDVKM. The CDR3 sequence: CASSLPLTAGVNEQFF. The CDR3 nucleotides are TGTGCCAGCAGTTTACCACTTACAGCGGGAGTAAATGAGCAGTTCTTC.

The chain couples TRBV30 to TRBJ2-7; D is perhaps TRBD1 or TRBD2 (6 bases each). The V gene's germline CDR1 is GTSNPN and CDR2 SVGIG (reference sequence). V lost 0 bases and J 5 bases, leaving 14 bases between the germline ends. This CDR3 is built from 14 residues. The CDR3: CAWSVHGGRDEQYF. The CDR3 DNA reads TGTGCCTGGAGTGTACACGGGGGCAGGGACGAGCAGTACTTC.

The J gene is TRBJ2-1, the V gene TRBV6-5, with D unresolved. This CDR3 is built from 12 residues. Trimming removed 5 bases at V and 8 bases at J, with 10 bases between. CDR1 MNHEY and CDR2 SVGAGI come from the germline V gene. In DNA form, the CDR3 reads TGTGCCAGCAGTCCCCCCAGTGATGAGCAGTTCTTC. This sequence encodes CASSPPSDEQFF.

The chain combines TRBV28 with TRBJ1-5; no reliable D call. The germline V gene encodes CDR1 MDHEN and CDR2 SYDVKM. The CDR3 is 15 amino acids. The V gene lost 5 bases and the J gene lost 0 bases, with 11 bases spanning the gap. For the CDR3, the DNA is TGTGCCAGCAGTCCCTTACGGGGTAGCAATCAGCCCCAGCATTTT. This sequence encodes CASSPLRGSNQPQHF. Full variable domain (rest looked up from reference TRBV28 and TRBJ1-5): DVKVTQSSRYLVKRTGEKVFLECVQDMDHENMFWYRQDPGLGLRLIYFSYDVKMKEKGDIPEGYSVSREKKERFSLILESASTNQTSMYLCASSPLRGSNQPQHFGDGTRLSIL.

The J gene is TRBJ2-4, the V gene TRBV28; 7 bases line up with TRBD1. Losses at the gene ends were 4 bases for V and 6 bases for J; bases not matched to a gene: 6. Germline CDR1 MDHEN, CDR2 SYDVKM. The CDR3 consists of 14 residues. The CDR3 DNA reads as TGTGCCAGCAGTTCCCTTTGGGACAGAAACATTCAGTACTTC. It is translated as CASSSLWDRNIQYF.

The gene calls are TRBV7-4 and TRBJ1-5, with D hard to call. V lost 5 bases, J lost 9 bases, and 14 bases lay in between. Germline CDR1 reads SGHVT; CDR2 reads SQSDAQ. The CDR3 runs to 13 residues. The CDR3 spells CASSDQRSLPQHF. The CDR3 region has the DNA TGTGCCAGCAGCGACCAACGCTCCCTGCCCCAGCATTTT.

The V gene is TRBV18, the J gene TRBJ2-3; 9 nucleotides agree with TRBD2. The germline CDR1 and CDR2 sequences are KGHSH and LQKENI. CDR3 length: 17 residues. V was pared by 3 bases and J by 4 bases, with 11 bases of the junction left unmatched. CDR3 residues: CASSPPGSGSFADTQYF. CDR3 in DNA: TGTGCCAGCTCACCCCCGGGTAGCGGGAGCTTTGCAGATACGCAGTATTTT. Using reference TRBV18 and TRBJ2-3 for the parts outside the CDR3, the full variable domain is NAGVMQNPRHLVRRRGQEARLRCSPMKGHSHVYWYRQLPEEGLKFMVYLQKENIIDESGMPKERFSAEFPKEGPSILRIQQVVRGDSAAYFCASSPPGSGSFADTQYFGPGTRLTVL.

CDR3 loop: CASSLGQAIGETQYF. Written as DNA, the CDR3 is TGCGCCAGCAGCCTCGGACAGGCAATTGGAGAGACCCAGTACTTC. The chain joins TRBV5-1 to TRBJ2-5, with 7 positions matching TRBD1. The CDR3 covers 15 residues. V gave up 4 bases and J gave up 4 bases; unmatched junction bases: 10. Germline V CDR1 and CDR2: SGHRS, YFSETQ.

This rearrangement joins TRBV19 to TRBJ1-1; D might be TRBD1 (6 bases). CDR3 size: 13 residues. The germline V gene has CDR1 LNHDA and CDR2 SQIVND (reference sequence). V was clipped by 5 bases and J by 5 bases, with 12 bases between them. CDR3 residues: CASSEGEWTEAFF. DNA of the CDR3: TGTGCCAGTAGTGAGGGGGAATGGACTGAAGCTTTCTTT.

Points on this clone: The identical CDR3 is also encoded by other nucleotide sequences in the sample. J is TRBJ2-7 and V is TRBV11-2, with 7 bases lining up with TRBD2. This CDR3 has 13 residues. With V trimmed by 3 bases and J by 3 bases, 2 bases remained unmatched. In germline, CDR1 is SGHAT, CDR2 FQNNGV. The CDR3 DNA follows: TGTGCCAGCAGCTTGGGCGGGAGCTACGAGCAGTACTTC. Encoded protein: CASSLGGSYEQYF. The variable domain in full, completed from reference TRBV11-2 and TRBJ2-7, reads EAGVAQSPRYKIIEKRQSVAFWCNPISGHATLYWYQQILGQGPKLLIQFQNNGVVDDSQLPKDRFSAERLKGVDSTLKIQPAKLEDSAVYLCASSLGGSYEQYFGPGTRLTVT.

The chain is built from TRBV28 and TRBJ2-7, with D uncertain. The CDR3 has 14 amino acids. Trimming stripped 3 bases from V and 2 bases from J, with 11 bases between. CDR1 MDHEN and CDR2 SYDVKM come from the germline V gene. The CDR3 region is CASSFVAEAYEQYF. CDR3 in DNA: TGTGCCAGCAGTTTCGTAGCTGAAGCCTACGAGCAGTACTTC.

The chain combines TRBV27 with TRBJ1-5, with unresolved D. Germline V gene sequence: CDR1 MNHEY, CDR2 SMNVEV (reference sequence). V shed 4 bases and J shed 4 bases, with 11 bases lying between them. The CDR3 length is 14 residues. CDR3 bases: TGTGCCAGCAGTTCCGGACTTTTTAATCAGCCCCAGCATTTT. Translating gives CASSSGLFNQPQHF.

This chain connects TRBV4-2 to TRBJ2-1, with D unresolved. This CDR3 is built from 15 residues. Germline V gene sequence: CDR1 LGHNA, CDR2 YNFKEQ. The V end was cut by 3 bases, the J end by 2 bases, with 11 bases between. This CDR3 is CASSQDGPTYNEQFF. CDR3 nucleotides: TGTGCCAGCAGCCAGGACGGGCCTACCTACAATGAGCAGTTCTTC.

The chain uses TRBV2 and TRBJ2-5; 8 nucleotides align to TRBD2. Germline V lookup: CDR1 SNHLY, CDR2 FYNNEI. This CDR3 has 17 residues. Trimming cost V 3 bases and J 3 bases; bases outside gene matches: 12. CDR3 sequence (DNA): TGTGCCAGCAGTGACGAGGCTAGCGGGTCTGGGAAAGAGACCCAGTACTTC. It translates to CASSDEASGSGKETQYF.

The chain is built from TRBV5-4 and TRBJ2-7; D call uncertain. Trimming stripped 0 bases from V and 7 bases from J, with 8 bases between. Germline assignment: CDR1 SGHNT and CDR2 YYREEE (reference sequence). The CDR3 sequence is 12 residues long. The DNA for the CDR3 is TGTGCCAGCAGCTTGGAGGCAGAAGAGCAGTACTTC. Translating it yields CASSLEAEEQYF.

In this sample, this clone turned up once. The chain recombines TRBV27 with TRBJ1-4; D not certain. Trimming removed 3 bases at V and 2 bases at J, with 10 bases between. The CDR3 extends over 15 amino acids. CDR1 and CDR2 from the germline V gene are MNHEY and SMNVEV (reference sequence). The CDR3 spells CASSFGFLTNEKLFF. CDR3 sequence (DNA): TGTGCCAGCAGTTTTGGTTTTCTTACTAATGAAAAACTGTTTTTT.

V gene TRBV19 combines with J gene TRBJ1-2, with D perhaps TRBD1 (5 bases). Trimming took off 9 bases at V and 2 bases at J, with 13 bases between the two ends. Germline CDR1 is LNHDA and CDR2 is SQIVND (reference sequence). The CDR3 has 13 amino acids. Written as DNA, the CDR3 is TGTGCCAGCCAAGAGCGGGGCAACTATGGCTACACCTTC. It codes for CASQERGNYGYTF. Together with reference TRBV19 and TRBJ1-2, the CDR3 gives the full variable domain: DGGITQSPKYLFRKEGQNVTLSCEQNLNHDAMYWYRQDPGQGLRLIYYSQIVNDFQKGDIAEGYSVSREKKESFPLTVTSAQKNPTAFYLCASQERGNYGYTFGSGTRLTVV.

This chain uses TRBV5-1 with TRBJ2-7; 11 bases are a match to TRBD2. V gave up 4 bases and J gave up 0 bases; unmatched junction bases: 9. Per the germline V gene, CDR1 is SGHRS and CDR2 is YFSETQ. The CDR3 sequence is 17 residues long. The CDR3 nucleotides are TGCGCCAGCAGCCCGGGGACTAGCGGAATATCCTCCTACGAGCAGTACTTC. It codes for CASSPGTSGISSYEQYF.